These 16 T cell receptor beta chains share one sample of origin, sequenced in a study of cytomegalovirus exposure and HLA in healthy donors. The PCR had 60 Vbeta and 13 Jbeta primers. Sequencing was performed with immunoSEQ multiplex PCR; in TCRdb, only in-frame clones are kept and a portion is missing. The data contain about 110,000 clones, approximately 86% of them singletons. Sample: PBMCs. Receptor source: a man aged 40-55 years in good health and CMV-seronegative.

V usage is TRBV11-2 and J usage is TRBJ2-7; perhaps TRBD1 as D (5 bases). The CDR3 is 13 amino acids. The germline gives CDR1 SGHAT, CDR2 FQNNGV. Trimming took off 4 bases at V and 3 bases at J, with 10 bases between the two ends. In nucleotides, the CDR3 is TGTGCCAGCAGCTCCGACAGATACTACGAGCAGTACTTC. It translates to CASSSDRYYEQYF. Full variable domain (rest looked up from reference TRBV11-2 and TRBJ2-7): EAGVAQSPRYKIIEKRQSVAFWCNPISGHATLYWYQQILGQGPKLLIQFQNNGVVDDSQLPKDRFSAERLKGVDSTLKIQPAKLEDSAVYLCASSSDRYYEQYFGPGTRLTVT.

CDR3 sequence: CASSPRQGVDYGYTF. CDR3 nucleotides: TGCGCCAGCAGCCCTAGACAGGGAGTGGACTATGGCTACACCTTC. V gene TRBV4-1 combines with J gene TRBJ1-2; TRBD1 matches at 7 bases. J gave up 3 bases and V 4 bases, and 8 bases lay outside the gene matches. This CDR3 has 15 amino acids. Germline V gene lookup returns CDR1 MGHRA and CDR2 YSYEKL.

The CDR3 spells CASRVLTTLSTEAFF. CDR3 DNA sequence: TGTGCCAGCAGAGTACTTACTACCTTGAGCACTGAAGCTTTCTTT. V and J are TRBV6-1 and TRBJ1-1; D gene ambiguous. Deletions cut 6 bases from V and 4 bases from J, with 18 bases between. From germline, CDR1 is MNHNS and CDR2 SASEGT. The CDR3 totals 15 residues.

The rearrangement joins TRBV7-8 to TRBJ1-2; D gene unclear. The CDR3 has 18 amino acids. Trimming stripped 5 bases from V and 8 bases from J, with 30 bases between. From germline, CDR1 is SGHVS and CDR2 FQNEAQ. This CDR3 reads CASSTRPPQGLTGWGYTF. Written as DNA, the CDR3 is TGTGCCAGCAGCACCAGGCCTCCCCAAGGATTAACTGGTTGGGGCTACACCTTC.

CDR3 amino acids: CASSTTDRAHEKLFF. The DNA for the CDR3 is TGTGCCAGCAGCACCACCGACAGGGCCCATGAAAAACTGTTTTTT. The V and J genes are TRBV6-5 and TRBJ1-4; TRBD1 matches at 7 bases. CDR1 and CDR2 from the germline V gene are MNHEY and SVGAGI. The CDR3 runs 15 residues. Trimming at V came to 6 bases and at J to 6 bases, leaving 10 bases not matched to a gene.

V usage is TRBV5-6 and J usage is TRBJ1-5; D is uncertain. With 4 bases removed from V and 0 bases from J, the gap between germline ends came to 14 bases. This CDR3 spans 16 amino acids. CDR1 and CDR2 from the germline V gene are SGHDT and YYEEEE. The CDR3: CASSRKTGVSNQPQHF. DNA for the CDR3: TGTGCCAGCAGCCGGAAGACTGGCGTTAGCAATCAGCCCCAGCATTTT.

This clone was found once. V gene TRBV4-1 combines with J gene TRBJ2-7; 10 nucleotides align to TRBD2. The CDR3 covers 17 residues. The junction had 8 bases not matched to a gene; V was cut back by 0 bases and J by 3 bases. Germline loops: CDR1 MGHRA, CDR2 YSYEKL. The CDR3 nucleotides read TGCGCCAGCAGCCAAGATGGAGGGAGACTAGCGGGCTACGAGCAGTACTTC. It translates to CASSQDGGRLAGYEQYF.

The chain combines TRBV28 with TRBJ2-2; TRBD1 aligns across 7 bases. This CDR3 is built from 15 residues. Losses at the gene ends were 6 bases for V and 5 bases for J; bases not matched to a gene: 9. CDR1 is MDHEN and CDR2 is SYDVKM in the germline V gene. This CDR3 reads CASRQGTARTGELFF. Written as DNA, the CDR3 is TGTGCCAGCAGGCAAGGGACAGCGAGGACCGGGGAGCTGTTTTTT.

A single count supports this clone. This chain connects TRBV15 to TRBJ1-5; D is unresolved. The CDR3 covers 16 residues. Trimming removed 1 base at V and 0 bases at J, with 10 bases between. Germline lookup yields CDR1 LNHNV and CDR2 YYDKDF (reference sequence). CDR3 loop: CATSRVSTDSNQPQHF. For the CDR3, the DNA is TGTGCCACCAGCAGAGTCAGTACCGATAGCAATCAGCCCCAGCATTTT.

This rearrangement joins TRBV7-9 to TRBJ1-1; 8 bases are shared with TRBD1. V lost 4 bases and J lost 5; bases outside the gene matches: 3. CDR1 SEHNR and CDR2 FQNEAQ come from the germline V gene (reference sequence). The CDR3 covers 13 residues. The chain's CDR3 is CASSSQGGTEAFF. The CDR3 nucleotides read TGTGCCAGCAGCTCACAGGGGGGAACTGAAGCTTTCTTT.

The V gene is TRBV7-3, the J gene TRBJ1-6; D unresolved. The V gene lost 5 bases and the J gene lost 10 bases, with 15 bases spanning the gap. Germline CDR1 is SGHTA and CDR2 is FQGTGA. The length of the CDR3 is 14 residues. CDR3 region: CASSPDGRLSPLHF. DNA for the CDR3: TGTGCCAGCAGCCCCGACGGGAGATTGTCACCCCTCCACTTT. Full variable domain (missing parts from reference TRBV7-3 and TRBJ1-6): GAGVSQTPSNKVTEKGKYVELRCDPISGHTALYWYRQSLGQGPEFLIYFQGTGAADDSGLPNDRFFAVRPEGSVSTLKIQRTERGDSAVYLCASSPDGRLSPLHFGNGTRLTVT.

This chain joins TRBV5-4 and TRBJ2-1; 7 positions match TRBD1. This CDR3 spans 13 amino acids. CDR1 and CDR2 from the germline V gene are SGHNT and YYREEE (reference sequence). Trimming at V came to 3 bases and at J to 8 bases, leaving 5 bases not matched to a gene. The CDR3 is CASSSDRADEQFF. As DNA, the CDR3 is TGTGCCAGCAGCTCCGACAGGGCCGATGAGCAGTTCTTC.

The chain employs TRBV5-1 and TRBJ2-3; D remains ambiguous. This CDR3 contains 12 residues. Deletions cut 2 bases from V and 4 bases from J, with 5 bases between. Germline CDR1 reads SGHRS; CDR2 reads YFSETQ. Here the CDR3 DNA reads TGCGCCAGCAGCTTTATAGCAGATACGCAGTATTTT. Amino acids: CASSFIADTQYF.

The CDR3 DNA is TGTGCCAGCAGCCGGGACAGCAGCTACGAGCAGTACTTC. Translation: CASSRDSSYEQYF. The chain carries TRBV7-2 and TRBJ2-7, with 7 nucleotides matching TRBD1. This CDR3 has 13 residues. In germline, CDR1 is SGHTA, CDR2 FQGNSA. The trim removed 5 bases at V and 3 bases at J, leaving 4 bases unmatched.

V gene TRBV18 combines with J gene TRBJ1-1; 9 bases fit TRBD1. The CDR3 length is 15 residues. Germline CDR1 KGHSH, CDR2 LQKENI. The V gene end was trimmed by 3 bases and the J gene end by 4 bases; junction bases not matched to a gene: 6. CDR3: CASSPITGGGTEAFF. The CDR3 DNA reads TGTGCCAGCTCACCTATAACAGGGGGCGGCACTGAAGCTTTCTTT.

The V and J genes are TRBV5-1 and TRBJ2-6, with D perhaps matching TRBD2 (5 bases). The germline V gene encodes CDR1 SGHRS and CDR2 YFSETQ. V was cut by 5 bases and J by 0 bases, with 6 bases left in between. This CDR3 has 14 residues. The CDR3 sequence: CASSRDSGANVLTF. The CDR3 nucleotides are TGCGCCAGCAGTCGGGACTCTGGGGCCAACGTCCTGACTTTC.